The T cell receptor beta chain under discussion was sequenced for a study of control samples from healthy donors and cancer patients. Germline assignment: CDR1 LGHNA and CDR2 YSLEER. This CDR3 has 19 amino acids. With 5 bases clipped from V and 0 bases from J, the junction kept 14 bases outside the gene matches. Clones were read by immunoSEQ multiplex PCR, and TCRdb kept only the in-frame ones, dropping some. Altogether approximately 140,000 clones are present, under 95% being singletons, with the ten largest covering less than 8.5%. V is TRBV4-3 and J is TRBJ2-1; 9 bases match TRBD2. Sequences were obtained from blood. The clonotype originates from a man in his late teens or twenties in good health. The CDR3 nucleotides read TGCGCCAGCAGCAGCCTAGCGGGGCCTATGTTCAGCTCCTACAATGAGCAGTTCTTC. Its protein product is CASSSLAGPMFSSYNEQFF.